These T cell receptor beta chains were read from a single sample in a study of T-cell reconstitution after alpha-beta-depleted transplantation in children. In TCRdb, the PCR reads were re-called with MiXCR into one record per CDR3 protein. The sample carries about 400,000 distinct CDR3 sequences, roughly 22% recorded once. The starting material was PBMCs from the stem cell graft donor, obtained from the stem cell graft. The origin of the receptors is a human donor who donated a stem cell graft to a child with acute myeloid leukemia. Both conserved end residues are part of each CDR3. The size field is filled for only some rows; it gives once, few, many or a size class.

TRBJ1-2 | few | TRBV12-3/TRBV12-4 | CATHRRFYGYTF
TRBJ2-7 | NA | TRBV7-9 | CASIGAYEQYF
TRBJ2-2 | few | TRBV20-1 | CSARPRSGANTGELFF
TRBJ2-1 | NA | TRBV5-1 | CASSPRTSGGHRNEQFF
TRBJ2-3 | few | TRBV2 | CASSEAARGSTDTQYF
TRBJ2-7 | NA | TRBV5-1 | CASSPARSGSSYEQYF
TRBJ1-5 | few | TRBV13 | CASSTRGLNQPQHF
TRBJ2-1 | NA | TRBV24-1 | CATSSWNEQFF
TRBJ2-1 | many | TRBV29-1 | CSVIPSGRLYNEQFF
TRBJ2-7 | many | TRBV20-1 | CSAGASVRAYEQYF
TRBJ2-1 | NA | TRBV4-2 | CARSQDLRAGGGGEQFF
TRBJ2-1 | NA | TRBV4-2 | CASSQGDSGDEQFF
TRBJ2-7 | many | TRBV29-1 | CSVGANLAGVYEQYF
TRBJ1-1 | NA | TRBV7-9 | CASSAANPALATEAFF
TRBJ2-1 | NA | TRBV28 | CASISEGINEQFF
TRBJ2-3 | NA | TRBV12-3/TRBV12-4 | CASSFPPSGDTDTQYF
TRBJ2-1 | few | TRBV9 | CASSVDVGQNEQFF
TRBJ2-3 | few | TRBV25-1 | CASSERGDTQYF
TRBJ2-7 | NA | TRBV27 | CASSPFRGGREPYEQYF
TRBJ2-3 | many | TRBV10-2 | CAIAYGGPTDTQYF
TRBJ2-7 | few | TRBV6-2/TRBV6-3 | CASSSDSPYEQYF
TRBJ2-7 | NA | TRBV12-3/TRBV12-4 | CASRLGQSAGSRNEQYF
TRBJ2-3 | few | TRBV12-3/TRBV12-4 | CASSPPSGRTSDTQYF
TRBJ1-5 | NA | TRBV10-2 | CASGRGEGNQPQHF
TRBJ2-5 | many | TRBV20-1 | CSASPSGGSQETQYF
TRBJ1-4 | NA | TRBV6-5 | CASSYYVQQGELFF
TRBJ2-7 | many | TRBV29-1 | CSVDVRSKDTPYEQYF
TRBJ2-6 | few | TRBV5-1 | CASRRTSGTLSSGANVLTF
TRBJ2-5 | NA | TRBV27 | CASGPGGTSGLYQETQYF
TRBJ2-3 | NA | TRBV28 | CASPAGLAKTDTQYF
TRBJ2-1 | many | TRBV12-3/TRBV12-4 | CASGGGAGVEQFF
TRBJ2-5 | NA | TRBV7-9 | CASSFGDHQETQYF
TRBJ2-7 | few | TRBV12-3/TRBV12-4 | CASSLGAGAPYEQYF
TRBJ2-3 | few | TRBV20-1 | CSARDFGAGGNTDTQYF
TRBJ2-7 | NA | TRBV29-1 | CSVGLAGAEQYF
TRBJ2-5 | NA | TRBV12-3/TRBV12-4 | CASSFSLKETQYF
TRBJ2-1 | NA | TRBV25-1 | CASSEVRAGVGSSYNEQFF
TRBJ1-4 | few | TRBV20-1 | CSARWAGGEKLFF
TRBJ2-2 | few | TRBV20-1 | CSARVNQGPGELFF
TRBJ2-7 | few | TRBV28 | CASRMTGDLEQYF
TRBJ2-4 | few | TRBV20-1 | CSARTDSNIQYF
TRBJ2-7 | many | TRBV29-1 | CSVATRSYEQYF
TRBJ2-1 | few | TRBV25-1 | CASSDRGLAGGPSYNEQFF
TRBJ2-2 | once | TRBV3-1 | CASSPGTMNTGELFF
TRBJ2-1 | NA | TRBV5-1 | CASSAKTSYYNEQFF
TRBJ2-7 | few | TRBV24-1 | CATSDPRGGSYEQYF
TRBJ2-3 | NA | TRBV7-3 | CASSPAGRDTQYF
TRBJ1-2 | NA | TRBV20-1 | CSARDLRTLGGYGYTF
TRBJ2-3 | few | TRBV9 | CASSVDPSGSADTQYF
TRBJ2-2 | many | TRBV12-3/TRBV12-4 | CASSLGQYTGELFF
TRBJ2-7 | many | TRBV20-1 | CSPRLDKRYEQYF
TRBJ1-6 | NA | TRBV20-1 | CSARWTGINSPLHF